This entry lists 19 T cell receptor beta chains sequenced from one sample in a study of CD8+ T cells in alopecia areata. cDNA prepared by RNA extraction and subsequent reverse transcription served as the template for sequencing. Clones were read by immunoSEQ multiplex PCR, and TCRdb kept only the in-frame ones, dropping some. The sample includes some 200,000 clones, 50% to 60% of them seen just once. Noted treatment: oral pan-JAK inhibitor, 5-10 mg twice daily. The sequencing used CD4+ T cells sorted from blood, collected at week 4, from a patient treated with tofacitinib. Receptors were obtained from a human donor with alopecia areata.

This chain connects TRBV10-3 to TRBJ2-1, with 7 bases fitting TRBD1. Germline V gene sequence: CDR1 ENHRY, CDR2 SYGVKD. With V trimmed by 6 bases and J by 7 bases, 6 bases remained unmatched. The CDR3 runs to 13 residues. CDR3 amino acids: CAIRYTGENEQFF. The CDR3 DNA reads TGTGCCATCAGATATACAGGGGAGAATGAGCAGTTCTTC.

V and J are TRBV28 and TRBJ1-5; no firm D call. Trimming shortened V by 8 bases and J by 3 bases, and 5 bases separated the two germline ends. Germline V gene data show CDR1 as MDHEN and CDR2 as SYDVKM. The CDR3 contains 11 residues. In nucleotides, the CDR3 is TGTGCCAGCTGTGACAATCAGCCCCAGCATTTT. Translating gives CASCDNQPQHF. Full variable domain (rest looked up from reference TRBV28 and TRBJ1-5): DVKVTQSSRYLVKRTGEKVFLECVQDMDHENMFWYRQDPGLGLRLIYFSYDVKMKEKGDIPEGYSVSREKKERFSLILESASTNQTSMYLCASCDNQPQHFGDGTRLSIL.

The chain links TRBV5-1 to TRBJ2-1; 9 bases align to TRBD1. From germline, CDR1 is SGHRS and CDR2 YFSETQ. V lost 2 bases to trimming and J lost 5 bases; unmatched junction nucleotides: 8. The CDR3 is 16 amino acids. The CDR3 sequence: CASSFPDRGTDNEQFF. The CDR3 nucleotides are TGCGCCAGCAGCTTCCCGGACAGGGGAACGGACAATGAGCAGTTCTTC.

This clone was observed a few times. V gene TRBV15 combines with J gene TRBJ1-2; TRBD1 matches 9 bases. The CDR3 runs to 15 residues. With V trimmed by 5 bases and J by 7 bases, 11 bases remained unmatched. Germline-derived CDR1 and CDR2 are LNHNV and YYDKDF (reference sequence). CDR3 bases: TGTGCCACCAGCCCTATTCCTGACAGGGGGGTTGGCTACACCTTC. It codes for CATSPIPDRGVGYTF.

The V gene is TRBV7-2, the J gene TRBJ2-5; 11 nucleotides agree with TRBD2. The V gene's germline CDR1 is SGHTA and CDR2 FQGNSA. The CDR3 covers 13 residues. Trimming removed 6 bases from V and 3 bases from J; junction bases left unmatched: 0. The CDR3 bases are TGTGCCAGCAGACTAGCGGGGGAAGAGACCCAGTACTTC. Amino acids: CASRLAGEETQYF.

This clone came up a few times. The rearrangement joins TRBV18 to TRBJ2-5, with a weak D call TRBD2 (6 bases). This CDR3 region has 14 residues. The germline gives CDR1 KGHSH, CDR2 LQKENI. V dropped 3 bases and J dropped 7 bases, with 15 bases sitting between them. The CDR3 loop is CASSPWDSPLTQYF. The CDR3 coding sequence is TGTGCCAGCTCACCTTGGGACTCCCCACTGACCCAGTACTTC.

The V call is TRBV29-1, the J call TRBJ1-2; D is ambiguous. Germline lookup yields CDR1 SQVTM and CDR2 ANQGSEA. V lost 8 bases and J lost 8, with 12 bases in between. CDR3 size: 10 residues. The CDR3 loop reads CSTPSEGYTF. CDR3 coding DNA: TGCAGCACGCCGTCAGAAGGCTACACCTTC. The full variable domain, with the rest looked up from reference TRBV29-1 and TRBJ1-2, is SAVISQKPSRDICQRGTSLTIQCQVDSQVTMMFWYRQQPGQSLTLIATANQGSEATYESGFVIDKFPISRPNLTFSTLTVSNMSPEDSSIYLCSTPSEGYTFGSGTRLTVV.

The chain is built from TRBV27 and TRBJ2-5; D may be TRBD2 (6 bases). CDR3 size: 17 residues. In germline, CDR1 is MNHEY, CDR2 SMNVEV (reference sequence). V was shortened by 4 bases and J by 4 bases, with 22 bases between the two germline ends. CDR3 in amino acids: CASSSGLQRSRGETQYF. The CDR3 coding sequence is TGTGCCAGCAGTTCGGGACTCCAAAGGTCTCGAGGAGAGACCCAGTACTTC.

Points on this clone: In the same sample, other DNA sequences code for this CDR3. The V and J genes are TRBV15 and TRBJ1-5, with D unresolved. Between the trimmed V and J ends, which lost 3 bases and 6 bases, there was a span of 6 bases. The germline gives CDR1 LNHNV, CDR2 YYDKDF (reference sequence). The CDR3 is 12 amino acids. The CDR3 region is CATSRDGQPQHF. The DNA of the CDR3 is TGTGCCACCAGCAGGGATGGTCAGCCCCAGCATTTT. Supplemented by reference TRBV15 and TRBJ1-5, the full variable domain reads DAMVIQNPRYQVTQFGKPVTLSCSQTLNHNVMYWYQQKSSQAPKLLFHYYDKDFNNEADTPDNFQSRRPNTSFCFLDIRSPGLGDTAMYLCATSRDGQPQHFGDGTRLSIL.

The chain has TRBV2 and TRBJ2-3; D is undetermined. CDR3 length: 10 amino acids. V was pared by 4 bases and J by 5 bases, with 1 base between. The germline V gene encodes CDR1 SNHLY and CDR2 FYNNEI. The CDR3 sequence is CASSGDTQYF. The CDR3 DNA follows: TGTGCCAGCAGTGGAGATACGCAGTATTTT.

The rearrangement links TRBV2 to TRBJ2-1, with D unclear. Germline V CDR1 and CDR2: SNHLY, FYNNEI. There are 12 residues in the CDR3. V was shortened by 8 bases and J by 6 bases, with 11 bases between the two germline ends. The CDR3 loop reads CASSGLTNEQFF. The CDR3, as DNA: TGTGCCAGCTCTGGCCTAACCAATGAGCAGTTCTTC.

This clone has only a few counts. The J gene is TRBJ1-5, the V gene TRBV29-1; no clear D gene. The germline V and J ends were trimmed by 4 bases and 0 bases, with 7 bases remaining between them. The CDR3 has 13 amino acids. The germline V gene encodes CDR1 SQVTM and CDR2 ANQGSEA. Here the CDR3 reads CSVGRNSNQPQHF. The DNA for the CDR3 is TGCAGCGTTGGTCGTAATAGCAATCAGCCCCAGCATTTT.

The genes are TRBV4-1 and TRBJ1-1, with 7 bases aligning to TRBD1. Unmatched junction bases numbered 12, after V lost 4 bases and J lost 7 bases. CDR1 and CDR2 (germline): MGHRA, YSYEKL. The CDR3 is made up of 15 amino acids. CDR3 DNA sequence: TGCGCCAGCAGCCGAGACCCGACAGGGAGGGATGAAGCTTTCTTT. Translated, it gives CASSRDPTGRDEAFF.

The chain links TRBV5-4 to TRBJ2-4, with 7 nucleotides matching TRBD1. Per germline, CDR1 SGHNT and CDR2 YYREEE (reference sequence). Trimming took 4 bases from V and 5 from J; bases not matched to a gene: 6. This CDR3 is built from 14 residues. The CDR3 reads CASSLTGTENIQYF. The CDR3 region has the DNA TGTGCCAGCAGCCTGACCGGGACAGAAAACATTCAGTACTTC.

This chain connects TRBV30 to TRBJ1-2; D possibly corresponds to TRBD1 (5 bases). The CDR3 length is 14 residues. The ends were cut back, 4 bases at V and 0 bases at J, with 12 bases in the middle. Germline CDR1 is GTSNPN and CDR2 is SVGIG (reference sequence). The CDR3 loop reads CAWNRGVPNYGYTF. For the CDR3, the DNA is TGTGCCTGGAACCGGGGGGTGCCTAACTATGGCTACACCTTC.

The rearrangement uses TRBV30 and TRBJ2-1; possibly TRBD1 for D (5 bases). Germline lookup yields CDR1 GTSNPN and CDR2 SVGIG (reference sequence). Deletions cut 2 bases from V and 2 bases from J, with 10 bases between. This CDR3 contains 14 residues. The CDR3 region is CAWSRGFPYNEQFF. CDR3 nucleotides: TGTGCCTGGAGTAGGGGATTCCCCTACAATGAGCAGTTCTTC. The full variable domain, rest sourced from reference TRBV30 and TRBJ2-1, is SQTIHQWPATLVQPVGSPLSLECTVEGTSNPNLYWYRQAAGRGLQLLFYSVGIGQISSEVPQNLSASRPQDRQFILSSKKLLLSDSGFYLCAWSRGFPYNEQFFGPGTRLTVL.

This clone was recorded once. CDR3 amino acids: CSAGSGNYGYTF. The CDR3 bases are TGCAGCGCCGGGTCAGGGAACTATGGCTACACCTTC. This sequence joins TRBV29-1 and TRBJ1-2; weak D call: TRBD1 (5 bases). The CDR3 sequence is 12 residues long. The V end lost 7 bases, the J end lost 2 bases, and 11 bases lay between the germline ends. Germline assignment: CDR1 SQVTM and CDR2 ANQGSEA.

This clone was counted a few times. The V call is TRBV18, the J call TRBJ1-1; tentative D call: TRBD1 (5 bases). The CDR3 runs to 15 residues. Germline values: CDR1 KGHSH, CDR2 LQKENI. The V end lost 3 bases, the J end lost 3 bases, and 14 bases lay between the germline ends. The DNA of the CDR3 is TGTGCCAGCTCACCTTACCAGGGATTGTACACTGAAGCTTTCTTT. Translating it yields CASSPYQGLYTEAFF.

The gene calls are TRBV27 and TRBJ1-5, with D unclear. Trimming cost V 3 bases and J 6 bases, with 12 bases left between them. The CDR3 contains 14 residues. The germline CDR1 and CDR2 sequences are MNHEY and SMNVEV (reference sequence). The CDR3 region is CASSLEVTGQPQHF. The CDR3 DNA is TGTGCCAGCAGTTTGGAAGTAACGGGTCAGCCCCAGCATTTT.